This TCR beta chain was documented in a study of blood T cell repertoires in COVID-19. Original handling: Amplified reference gene primers provided the basis for estimating nucleated cell counts. Produced via immunoSEQ multiplex PCR; TCRdb's table is partial and in-frame only. The V and J calls and clone size are taken from that table; D and trimming were inferred from the DNA. The data show more than 200,000 clones, around 80% seen once. Trimming shortened V by 3 bases and J by 4 bases, and 7 bases separated the two germline ends. The length of the CDR3 is 13 residues. Germline V gives CDR1 SGHAT, CDR2 FQNNGV. It was during active infection that Seattle patients were enrolled and then longitudinally followed.

The clonotype originates from an elderly woman with COVID-19, enrolled during active disease. The J gene is TRBJ1-5, the V gene TRBV11-2; D not resolved. What was sequenced was peripheral blood. This CDR3 reads CASSFGQNQPQHF. As DNA, the CDR3 is TGTGCCAGCAGCTTTGGCCAGAATCAGCCCCAGCATTTT.